A selection of T cell receptor beta chains follows, all from one sample in a study of T and B cells in COVID-19 patients. In TCRdb, the multiplex PCR reads were re-called with MiXCR into one record per CDR3 protein. This sample yields about 8,200 distinct CDR3 sequences, of which 40% to 45% are seen a single time; roughly 3% belongs to the top ten. The sample comprised blood. The receptors shown here come from a human donor who had recovered from COVID-19. Both conserved end residues are part of each CDR3. Each record gives: clone size, J gene, V gene, CDR3 protein. The size field is filled for only some rows; it gives once, few, many or a size class.

>-|TRBJ1-2|TRBV18
CASSSGQGARGYGYTF
>medium-sized|TRBJ2-5|TRBV15
CATSRDSEETQYF
>-|TRBJ2-5|TRBV7-2
CASSGLAGGKETQYF
>-|TRBJ1-1|TRBV19
CASNRQGETEAFF
>few|TRBJ1-1|TRBV6-5
CASSPGPNTEAFF
>once|TRBJ1-5|TRBV12-3/TRBV12-4
CASGKDRINQPQHF
>-|TRBJ1-6|TRBV18
CASSPSGKNSPLHF
>few|TRBJ2-5|TRBV30
CAWSVRTKETQYF
>-|TRBJ2-5|TRBV24-1
CATSDGGFGETQYF
>medium-sized|TRBJ2-7|TRBV11-3
CASSLRAGPTYEQYF
>few|TRBJ1-5|TRBV19
CASSHRDPNQPQHF
>few|TRBJ2-5|TRBV30
CAWSGHRGQQETQYF
>-|TRBJ2-5|TRBV9
CASSVASSGETQYF
>medium-sized|TRBJ2-1|TRBV29-1
CSAHRESSYNEQFF
>-|TRBJ1-6|TRBV6-5
CASSYEGFQDSPLHF
>-|TRBJ2-1|TRBV15
CATSRGGSLYNEQFF
>-|TRBJ2-7|TRBV10-3
CAIRRAGSYEEQYF
>once|TRBJ2-5|TRBV27
CASSGTYKETQYF
>-|TRBJ2-7|TRBV5-6
CASSPRATSGARSGQYF
>-|TRBJ2-5|TRBV24-1
CATSDRNQETQYF
>-|TRBJ2-3|TRBV6-2/TRBV6-3
CASSYVQSTDTQYF
>-|TRBJ1-1|TRBV5-7
CASNRGRVAHTEAFF
>-|TRBJ1-2|TRBV30
CAWSWGDGYTF
>few|TRBJ1-5|TRBV6-5
CASRTTGTGGWEPQHF
>-|TRBJ1-1|TRBV6-5
CASKGQGAVNTEAFF